The 20 T cell receptor beta chains reported below all come from one sample, sequenced in a study of T-cell memory formation after mild COVID-19. TCRdb reprocessed the 5' RACE reads via MiXCR and lists one record per CDR3 protein. The table has under 250,000 distinct CDR3 sequences, approximately 9% seen once; the top ten hold roughly a fifth. Sequencing was done on a sample of PBMCs or a T cell subset sorted from them (not recorded which). These receptors were obtained from a man younger than 35 who had mild COVID-19 (a few samples of this study predate the infection). Cell type and time point are not known.

This clonotype has a count of ten or more. The chain combines TRBV7-2 with TRBJ1-5; D is ambiguous. Between the trimmed V and J ends, which lost 5 bases and 5 bases, there was a span of 13 bases. Germline V gene lookup returns CDR1 SGHTA and CDR2 FQGNSA. The CDR3 is 14 residues long. CDR3 sequence (DNA): TGTGCCAGCAGCCTAGGGAGTTTACATCAGCCCCAGCATTTT. The encoded protein is CASSLGSLHQPQHF.

In its sample, this clonotype was seen a few times. The gene calls are TRBV7-9 and TRBJ2-3, with TRBD2 matching 9 bases. The germline V gene encodes CDR1 SEHNR and CDR2 FQNEAQ (reference sequence). V lost 1 base and J lost 0; bases outside the gene matches: 2. This CDR3 region has 16 residues. The DNA for the CDR3 is TGTGCCAGCAGCTTAGGGGGACTAGCAAGCACAGATACGCAGTATTTT. This encodes CASSLGGLASTDTQYF.

This clonotype was counted only a few times. The chain uses TRBV20-1 and TRBJ2-5, with 11 bases that match TRBD2. V lost 6 bases and J lost 1; bases outside the gene matches: 7. The germline CDR1 and CDR2 sequences are DFQATT and SNEGSKA (reference sequence). The CDR3 runs 15 residues. The CDR3 DNA sequence: TGCAGTGCGGTGCTAGCGGGGGGCTCCCAAGAGACCCAGTACTTC. Translated: CSAVLAGGSQETQYF.

J is TRBJ1-2 and V is TRBV12-5; no definite D call. Germline CDR1 LGHNT, CDR2 FRNRAP. The CDR3 covers 14 residues. The V end lost 1 base, the J end lost 7 bases, and 13 bases lay between the germline ends. Here the CDR3 DNA reads TGTGCTAGTGGTTTGGGAGGAGAGGCCCGTGGCTACACCTTC. Its protein product is CASGLGGEARGYTF.

This clonotype was seen only a few times. The chain has TRBV7-9 and TRBJ2-4; D might be TRBD2 (5 bases). Trimming cost V 1 base and J 0 bases, with 10 bases left between them. The CDR3 is made up of 16 amino acids. CDR1 and CDR2 from the germline V gene are SEHNR and FQNEAQ (reference sequence). The chain's CDR3 is CASSLDRLTAKNIQYF. The CDR3 bases are TGTGCCAGCAGCTTAGACAGACTAACAGCCAAAAACATTCAGTACTTC.

The genes are TRBV29-1 and TRBJ1-3; tentative D call: TRBD1 (5 bases). CDR1 and CDR2 from the germline V gene are SQVTM and ANQGSEA. The germline V and J ends were trimmed by 7 bases and 7 bases, with 11 bases remaining between them. CDR3 size: 11 residues. The CDR3 sequence is CSAEEGNTIYF. CDR3 sequence (DNA): TGCAGCGCCGAGGAGGGGAACACCATATATTTT.

This chain connects TRBV4-2 to TRBJ2-3; D is perhaps TRBD1 or TRBD2 (5 bases each). Germline V CDR1 and CDR2: LGHNA, YNFKEQ. V lost 2 bases and J 2 bases, leaving 14 bases between the germline ends. The CDR3 covers 16 residues. The DNA for the CDR3 is TGTGCCAGCAGCCAATCGCTTAGGGACGTCACAGATACGCAGTATTTT. It encodes CASSQSLRDVTDTQYF.

This clonotype was seen repeatedly, ten times or more. The chain employs TRBV7-2 and TRBJ2-5, with unresolved D. The germline V gene has CDR1 SGHTA and CDR2 FQGNSA. This CDR3 has 13 amino acids. V lost 4 bases, J lost 7 bases, and 13 bases lay in between. The CDR3 reads CASSSQGSGTQYF. For the CDR3, the DNA is TGTGCCAGCAGCTCCCAAGGTTCCGGGACCCAGTACTTC.

The V and J genes are TRBV27 and TRBJ1-1; 7 bases line up with TRBD1. The CDR3 runs 15 residues. Germline CDR1 MNHEY, CDR2 SMNVEV (reference sequence). After removal of 10 bases from V and 8 bases from J, the junction contained 19 bases not matched to a gene. The CDR3 nucleotides are TGTGCCACCCTACGGACAGGCCTAAGGGAGGTAGAAGCTTTCTTT. Residues: CATLRTGLREVEAFF.

Only a few counts were recorded for this clonotype. The rearrangement links TRBV20-1 to TRBJ2-7, with TRBD1 matching 7 bases. The CDR3 length is 16 residues. V lost 0 bases, J lost 2 bases, and 10 bases stayed unmatched. The V gene's germline CDR1 is DFQATT and CDR2 SNEGSKA (reference sequence). CDR3 in DNA: TGCAGTGCTAGAGATCTCGACAGGGTGGCAACCTACGAGCAGTACGTC. Protein sequence: CSARDLDRVATYEQYV.

In its sample, this clonotype was seen a few times. The CDR3 DNA is TGCGCCAGCAGCCAAGTAGGCAGGGGATATGGCTACACCTTC. It codes for CASSQVGRGYGYTF. The chain has TRBV4-3 and TRBJ1-2; D is possibly TRBD1 (6 bases). The germline V and J ends were trimmed by 1 base and 5 bases, with 11 bases remaining between them. Germline V CDR1 and CDR2: LGHNA, YSLEER. The CDR3 is made up of 14 amino acids.

In this sample, this clonotype turned up a few times. The chain carries TRBV27 and TRBJ2-1, with D perhaps matching TRBD2 (7 bases). Per the germline V gene, CDR1 is MNHEY and CDR2 is SMNVEV (reference sequence). The CDR3 has 16 residues. V shed 10 bases and J shed 8 bases, with 27 bases lying between them. CDR3: CAIIAPAGAEFHEQFF. The CDR3 DNA sequence: TGTGCCATCATAGCCCCGGCGGGGGCCGAATTCCATGAGCAGTTCTTC.

This clonotype was recorded at least ten times. The gene calls are TRBV5-5 and TRBJ1-2; D is unresolved. CDR1 and CDR2 from the germline V gene are SGHKS and YYEKEE (reference sequence). V gave up 4 bases and J gave up 2 bases, with 6 bases separating them. CDR3 length: 12 residues. Here the CDR3 DNA reads TGTGCCAGCAGCGACGGAAACTATGGCTACACCTTC. Amino acids: CASSDGNYGYTF.

This clonotype occurred a few times. The rearrangement uses TRBV20-1 and TRBJ2-7, with D possibly matching TRBD2 (7 bases). This CDR3 is built from 14 residues. The germline V gene has CDR1 DFQATT and CDR2 SNEGSKA (reference sequence). With 0 bases removed from V and 3 bases from J, the gap between germline ends came to 12 bases. The CDR3 DNA follows: TGCAGTGCTAGAGATGGGAGGGGGGTCTACGAGCAGTACGTC. As protein: CSARDGRGVYEQYV.

This clonotype was recorded a few times. The chain links TRBV5-1 to TRBJ2-3; 10 nucleotides agree with TRBD1. This CDR3 has 16 residues. Germline V lookup: CDR1 SGHRS, CDR2 YFSETQ. Trimming took 3 bases from V and 2 from J; bases not matched to a gene: 6. In DNA form, the CDR3 reads TGCGCCAGCAGCTGGGGGACAGGGGAGACCACAGATACGCAGTATTTT. Residues: CASSWGTGETTDTQYF. Looking up the rest from reference TRBV5-1 and TRBJ2-3 gives the full variable domain: KAGVTQTPRYLIKTRGQQVTLSCSPISGHRSVSWYQQTPGQGLQFLFEYFSETQRNKGNFPGRFSGRQFSNSRSEMNVSTLELGDSALYLCASSWGTGETTDTQYFGPGTRLTVL.

The gene calls are TRBV20-1 and TRBJ1-2, with D possibly being TRBD1 (5 bases). Trimming shortened V by 6 bases and J by 0 bases, and 11 bases separated the two germline ends. This CDR3 region has 13 residues. Germline CDR1 DFQATT, CDR2 SNEGSKA (reference sequence). This CDR3 reads CSAATDTNYGYTF. In DNA form, the CDR3 reads TGCAGTGCAGCAACGGACACTAACTATGGCTACACCTTC.

The J gene is TRBJ2-3, the V gene TRBV7-3, with D tentatively TRBD1 or TRBD2 (5 bases each). The CDR3 covers 14 residues. Germline CDR1 reads SGHTA; CDR2 reads FQGTGA. Trimming cost V 0 bases and J 5 bases, with 9 bases left between them. The CDR3 protein is CASSLTGDQDTQYF. The CDR3 DNA sequence: TGTGCCAGCAGCTTAACAGGGGACCAAGATACGCAGTATTTT.

The J gene is TRBJ2-7, the V gene TRBV7-8; TRBD1 matches at 8 bases. The germline gives CDR1 SGHVS, CDR2 FQNEAQ. J lost 5 bases, V lost 4 bases, and 10 bases had no gene match. The CDR3 consists of 15 residues. The CDR3 region is CASSSRRLQGDEQYF. The CDR3 nucleotides read TGTGCCAGCAGCTCGCGCCGTTTACAGGGGGACGAGCAGTACTTC.

This clonotype was picked up many times. The chain uses TRBV15 and TRBJ2-1; 8 bases agree with TRBD2. Germline assignment: CDR1 LNHNV and CDR2 YYDKDF (reference sequence). This CDR3 is built from 15 residues. Trimming removed 6 bases from V and 2 bases from J; junction bases left unmatched: 6. DNA for the CDR3: TGTGCCACCAGTTCCGGGGGGGCCCCCTACAATGAGCAGTTCTTC. Translation: CATSSGGAPYNEQFF.

V and J are TRBV4-1 and TRBJ2-7, with D perhaps matching TRBD1 (6 bases). Deletions cut 5 bases from V and 5 bases from J, with 19 bases between. CDR3 length equals 15 residues. Germline lookup yields CDR1 MGHRA and CDR2 YSYEKL. CDR3 coding DNA: TGCGCCAGCAGCGACACCGGGCTTGGGGGCGACGAGCAGTACTTC. Translation gives CASSDTGLGGDEQYF.